This T cell receptor (beta chain) was observed in a study of cytomegalovirus exposure and HLA in healthy donors. 13 Jbeta primers and 60 Vbeta primers were used for the PCR. The table came from immunoSEQ multiplex PCR; TCRdb's copy has only in-frame clones and leaves some out. The top ten hold approximately 13% of the sample, which has 150,000 to 200,000 clones, about 78% seen once. The CDR3 length is 12 residues. Germline V gene data show CDR1 as LGHNT and CDR2 as FRNRAP. V was clipped by 7 bases and J by 3 bases, with 7 bases between them. V and J are TRBV12-5 and TRBJ2-1, with D perhaps TRBD1 (5 bases). Sequencing input: PBMCs. The sequence was collected from a woman between 45 and 65 years old in good health and CMV-seropositive. The CDR3, as DNA: TGTGCTAGTGTTACAGGCTACAATGAGCAGTTCTTC. This encodes CASVTGYNEQFF. The whole variable domain, filled in from reference TRBV12-5 and TRBJ2-1, reads DARVTQTPRHKVTEMGQEVTMRCQPILGHNTVFWYRQTMMQGLELLAYFRNRAPLDDSGMPKDRFSAEMPDATLATLKIQPSEPRDSAVYFCASVTGYNEQFFGPGTRLTVL.